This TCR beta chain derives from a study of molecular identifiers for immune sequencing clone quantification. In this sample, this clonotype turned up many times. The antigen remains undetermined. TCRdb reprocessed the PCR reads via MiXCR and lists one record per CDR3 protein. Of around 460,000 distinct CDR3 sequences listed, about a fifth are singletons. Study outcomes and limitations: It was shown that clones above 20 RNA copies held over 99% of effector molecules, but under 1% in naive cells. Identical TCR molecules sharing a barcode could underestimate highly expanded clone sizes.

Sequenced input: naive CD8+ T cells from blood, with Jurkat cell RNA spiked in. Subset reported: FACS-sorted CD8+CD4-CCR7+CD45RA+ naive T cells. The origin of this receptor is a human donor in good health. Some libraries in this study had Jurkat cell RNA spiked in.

CDR3 sequence: CASSKTGPGAWEQYF. The CDR3 region has the DNA TGTGCCAGCAGCAAAACGGGTCCAGGGGCGTGGGAGCAGTACTTC. The chain employs TRBV3-1 and TRBJ2-7; possible D gene TRBD1, 6 bases. Germline CDR1 is LGHDT and CDR2 is YNNKEL (reference sequence). V was pared by 5 bases and J by 7 bases, with 21 bases between. This CDR3 comprises 15 residues.